This TCR beta chain was found in a study of blood T cell repertoires in COVID-19. Original handling: By means of reference gene primer amplification, nucleated cell counts were estimated. Sequenced by immunoSEQ multiplex PCR; TCRdb stores in-frame clones only, minus some. V, J and clone size are those of that table, while D and trimming were read from the DNA. Found here are 70,000 to 100,000 clones, 80% to 90% of them singletons; the top ten hold 15% to 19%. Looked up from germline, CDR1 is LNHDA and CDR2 is SQIVND (reference sequence). The CDR3 is made up of 16 amino acids. Trimming removed 3 bases from V and 0 bases from J, with 15 bases in between.

This clonotype originated in a woman older than 75 with acute or convalescent COVID-19. J is TRBJ2-7 and V is TRBV19; D uncertain. Specimen: peripheral blood. CDR3 DNA: TGTGCCAGTAGTATTGATGGGCTCTCCAGCTCCTACGAGCAGTACTTC. Translation: CASSIDGLSSSYEQYF.